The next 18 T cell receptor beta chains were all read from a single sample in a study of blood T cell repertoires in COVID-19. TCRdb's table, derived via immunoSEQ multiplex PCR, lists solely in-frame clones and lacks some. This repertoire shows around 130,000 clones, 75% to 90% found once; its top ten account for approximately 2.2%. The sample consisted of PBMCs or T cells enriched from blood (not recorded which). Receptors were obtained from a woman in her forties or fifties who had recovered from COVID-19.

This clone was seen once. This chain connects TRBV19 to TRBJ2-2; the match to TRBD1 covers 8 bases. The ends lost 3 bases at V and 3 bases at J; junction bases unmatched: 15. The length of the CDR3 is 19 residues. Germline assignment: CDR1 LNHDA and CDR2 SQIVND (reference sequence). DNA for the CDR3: TGTGCCAGTAGTATCAGGGTCCAATGGACAGGGTTGGACACCGGGGAGCTGTTTTTT. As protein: CASSIRVQWTGLDTGELFF.

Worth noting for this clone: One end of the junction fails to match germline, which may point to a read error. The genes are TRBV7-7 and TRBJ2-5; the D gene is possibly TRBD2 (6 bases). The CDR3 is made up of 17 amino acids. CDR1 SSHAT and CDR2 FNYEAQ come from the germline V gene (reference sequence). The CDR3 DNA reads TGTGCTAGCAGCACTAGGCCCGGTTTGGGGGGAGGAGAGACCCAGTACTTC. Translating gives CASSTRPGLGGGETQYF.

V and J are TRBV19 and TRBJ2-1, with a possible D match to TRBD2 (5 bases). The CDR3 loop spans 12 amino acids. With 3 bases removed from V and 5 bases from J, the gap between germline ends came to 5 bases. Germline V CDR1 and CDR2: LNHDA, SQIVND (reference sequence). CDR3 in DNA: TGTGCCAGTAGTATCGGGGACAATGAGCAGTTCTTC. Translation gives CASSIGDNEQFF.

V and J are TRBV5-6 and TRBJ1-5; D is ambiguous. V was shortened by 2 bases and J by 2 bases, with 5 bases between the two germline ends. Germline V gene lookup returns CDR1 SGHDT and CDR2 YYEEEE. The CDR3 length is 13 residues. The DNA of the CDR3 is TGTGCCAGCAGCTTCTCTGGCAATCAGCCCCAGCATTTT. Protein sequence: CASSFSGNQPQHF. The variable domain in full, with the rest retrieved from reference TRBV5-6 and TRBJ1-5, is DAGVTQSPTHLIKTRGQQVTLRCSPKSGHDTVSWYQQALGQGPQFIFQYYEEEERQRGNFPDRFSGHQFPNYSSELNVNALLLGDSALYLCASSFSGNQPQHFGDGTRLSIL.

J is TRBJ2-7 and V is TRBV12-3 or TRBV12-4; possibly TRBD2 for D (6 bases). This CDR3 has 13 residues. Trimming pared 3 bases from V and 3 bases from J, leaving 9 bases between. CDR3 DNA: TGTGCCAGCAGTTTCGACGGGAGCTACGAGCAGTACTTC. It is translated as CASSFDGSYEQYF.

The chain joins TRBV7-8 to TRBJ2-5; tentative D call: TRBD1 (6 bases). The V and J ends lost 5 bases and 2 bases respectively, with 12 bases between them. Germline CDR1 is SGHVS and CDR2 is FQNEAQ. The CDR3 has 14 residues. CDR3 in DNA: TGTGCCAGCAGCACTGGACAGCTACAAGAGACCCAGTACTTC. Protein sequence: CASSTGQLQETQYF.

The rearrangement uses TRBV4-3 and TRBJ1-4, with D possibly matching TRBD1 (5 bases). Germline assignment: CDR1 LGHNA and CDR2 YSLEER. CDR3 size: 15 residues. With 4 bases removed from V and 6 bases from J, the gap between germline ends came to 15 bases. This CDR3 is CASSLSGIRDEKLFF. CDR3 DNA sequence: TGCGCCAGCAGCCTCTCAGGGATACGAGATGAAAAACTGTTTTTT.

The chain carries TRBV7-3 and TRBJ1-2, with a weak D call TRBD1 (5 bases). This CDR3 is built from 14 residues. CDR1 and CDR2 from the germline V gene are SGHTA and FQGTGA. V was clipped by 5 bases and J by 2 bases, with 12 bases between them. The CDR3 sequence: CASSPAAGNYGYTF. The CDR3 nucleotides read TGTGCCAGCAGCCCCGCCGCAGGGAACTATGGCTACACCTTC.

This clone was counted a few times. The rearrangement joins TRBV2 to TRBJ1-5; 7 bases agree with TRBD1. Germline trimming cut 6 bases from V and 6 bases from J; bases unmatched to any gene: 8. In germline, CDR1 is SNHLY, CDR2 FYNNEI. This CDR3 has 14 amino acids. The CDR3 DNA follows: TGTGCCAGCAGAGGCACAGGGGCGGGTCAGCCCCAGCATTTT. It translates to CASRGTGAGQPQHF.

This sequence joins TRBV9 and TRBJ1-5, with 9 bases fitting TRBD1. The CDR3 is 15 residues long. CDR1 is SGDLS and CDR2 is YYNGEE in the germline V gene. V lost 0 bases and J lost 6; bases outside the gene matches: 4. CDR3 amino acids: CASSVGQGERQPQHF. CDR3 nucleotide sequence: TGTGCCAGCAGCGTAGGACAGGGGGAACGTCAGCCCCAGCATTTT.

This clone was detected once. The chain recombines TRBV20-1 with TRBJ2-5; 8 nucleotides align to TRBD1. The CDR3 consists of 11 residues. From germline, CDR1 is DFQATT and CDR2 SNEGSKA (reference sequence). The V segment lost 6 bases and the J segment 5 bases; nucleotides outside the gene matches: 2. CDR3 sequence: CSARTGETQYF. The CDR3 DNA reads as TGCAGTGCAAGGACAGGGGAGACCCAGTACTTC.

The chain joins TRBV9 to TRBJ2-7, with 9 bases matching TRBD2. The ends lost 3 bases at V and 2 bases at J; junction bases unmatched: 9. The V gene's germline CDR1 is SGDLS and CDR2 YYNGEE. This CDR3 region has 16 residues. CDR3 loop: CASSAFSGGNPYEQYF. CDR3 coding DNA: TGTGCCAGCAGCGCATTTAGCGGGGGAAACCCCTACGAGCAGTACTTC.

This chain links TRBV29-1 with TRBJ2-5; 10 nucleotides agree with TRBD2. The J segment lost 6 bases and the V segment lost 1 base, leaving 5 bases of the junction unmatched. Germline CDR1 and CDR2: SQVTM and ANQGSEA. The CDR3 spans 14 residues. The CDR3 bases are TGCAGCGTTGAAGCCAGCGGGGGGGCCCAGACCCAGTACTTC. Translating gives CSVEASGGAQTQYF. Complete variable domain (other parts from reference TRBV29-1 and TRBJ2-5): SAVISQKPSRDICQRGTSLTIQCQVDSQVTMMFWYRQQPGQSLTLIATANQGSEATYESGFVIDKFPISRPNLTFSTLTVSNMSPEDSSIYLCSVEASGGAQTQYFGPGTRLLVL.

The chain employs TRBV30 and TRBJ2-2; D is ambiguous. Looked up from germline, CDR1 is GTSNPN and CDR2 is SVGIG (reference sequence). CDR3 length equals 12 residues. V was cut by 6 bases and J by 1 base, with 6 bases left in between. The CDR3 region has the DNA TGTGCCTGTCAATGGAACACCGGGGAGCTGTTTTTT. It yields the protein CACQWNTGELFF.

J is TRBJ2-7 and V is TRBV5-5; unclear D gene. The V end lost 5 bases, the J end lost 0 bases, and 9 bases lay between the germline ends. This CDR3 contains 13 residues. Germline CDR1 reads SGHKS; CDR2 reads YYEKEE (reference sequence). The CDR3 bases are TGTGCCAGCAGTTTCCGGAGCTCCTACGAGCAGTACTTC. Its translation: CASSFRSSYEQYF.

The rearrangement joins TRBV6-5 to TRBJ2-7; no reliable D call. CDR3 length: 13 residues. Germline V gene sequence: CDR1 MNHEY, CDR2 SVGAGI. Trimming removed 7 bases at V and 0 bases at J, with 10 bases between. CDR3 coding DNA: TGTGCCAGCAAATGGCCCAACTCCTACGAGCAGTACTTC. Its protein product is CASKWPNSYEQYF.

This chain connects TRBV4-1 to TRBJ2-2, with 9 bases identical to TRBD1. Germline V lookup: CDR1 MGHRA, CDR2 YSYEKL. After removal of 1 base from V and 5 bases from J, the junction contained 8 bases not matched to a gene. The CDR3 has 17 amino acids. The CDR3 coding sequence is TGCGCCAGCAGCCAAGGACCCGGACAGGGGAATACCGGGGAGCTGTTTTTT. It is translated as CASSQGPGQGNTGELFF.

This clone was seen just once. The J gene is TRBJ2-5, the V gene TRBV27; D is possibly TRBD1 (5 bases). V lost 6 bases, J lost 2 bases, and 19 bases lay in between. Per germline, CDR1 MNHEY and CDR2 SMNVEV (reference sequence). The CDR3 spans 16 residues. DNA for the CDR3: TGTGCCAGCAGAGCAGAAGTAGGGGTGATGCAAGAGACCCAGTACTTC. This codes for CASRAEVGVMQETQYF.